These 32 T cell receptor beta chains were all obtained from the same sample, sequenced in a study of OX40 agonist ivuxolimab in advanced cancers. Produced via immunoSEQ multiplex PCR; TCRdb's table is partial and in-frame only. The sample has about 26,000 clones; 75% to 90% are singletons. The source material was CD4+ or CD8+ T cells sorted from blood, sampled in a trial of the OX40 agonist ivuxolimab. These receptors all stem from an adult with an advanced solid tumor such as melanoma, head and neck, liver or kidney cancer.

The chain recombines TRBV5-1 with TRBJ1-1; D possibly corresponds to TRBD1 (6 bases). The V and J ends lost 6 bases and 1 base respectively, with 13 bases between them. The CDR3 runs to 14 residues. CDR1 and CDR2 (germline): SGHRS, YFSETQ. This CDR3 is CASMLTGRNTEAFF. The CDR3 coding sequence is TGCGCCAGCATGCTGACAGGTCGGAACACTGAAGCTTTCTTT.

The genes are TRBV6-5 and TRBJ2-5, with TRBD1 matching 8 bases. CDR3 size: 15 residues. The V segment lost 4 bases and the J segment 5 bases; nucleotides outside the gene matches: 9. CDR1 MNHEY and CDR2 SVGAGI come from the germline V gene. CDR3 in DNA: TGTGCCAGCAGTTTCGGGGGCAGGGGGCCTGAGACCCAGTACTTC. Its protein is CASSFGGRGPETQYF.

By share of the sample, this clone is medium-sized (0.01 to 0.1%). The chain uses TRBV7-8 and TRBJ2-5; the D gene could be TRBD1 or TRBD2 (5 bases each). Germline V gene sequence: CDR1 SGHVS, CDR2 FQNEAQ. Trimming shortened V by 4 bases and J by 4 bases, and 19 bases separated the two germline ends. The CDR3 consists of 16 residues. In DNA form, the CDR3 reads TGTGCCAGCAGCTCAATACCCCGGGGCCAGGGAGAGACCCAGTACTTC. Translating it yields CASSSIPRGQGETQYF.

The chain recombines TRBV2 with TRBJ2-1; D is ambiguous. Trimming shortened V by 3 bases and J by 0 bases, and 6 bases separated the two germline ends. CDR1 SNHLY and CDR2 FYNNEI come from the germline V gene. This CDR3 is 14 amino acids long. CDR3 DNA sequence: TGTGCCAGCAGTGAGGAGAGCTCCTACAATGAGCAGTTCTTC. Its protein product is CASSEESSYNEQFF. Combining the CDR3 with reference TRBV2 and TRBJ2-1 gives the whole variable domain EPEVTQTPSHQVTQMGQEVILRCVPISNHLYFYWYRQILGQKVEFLVSFYNNEISEKSEIFDDQFSVERPDGSNFTLKIRSTKLEDSAMYFCASSEESSYNEQFFGPGTRLTVL.

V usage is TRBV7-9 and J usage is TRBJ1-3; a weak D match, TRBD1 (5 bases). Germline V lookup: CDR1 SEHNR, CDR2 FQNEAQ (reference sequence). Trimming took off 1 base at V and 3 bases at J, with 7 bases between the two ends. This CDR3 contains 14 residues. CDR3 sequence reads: CASSLGTFGNTIYF. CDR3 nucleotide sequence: TGTGCCAGCAGCTTAGGGACATTTGGAAACACCATATATTTT.

The CDR3: CASSLGQGVGSPLHF. DNA for the CDR3: TGTGCCAGCAGCTTAGGACAGGGGGTAGGTTCACCCCTCCACTTT. The chain employs TRBV5-4 and TRBJ1-6; 10 bases align to TRBD1. This CDR3 contains 15 residues. V gave up 2 bases and J gave up 9 bases; unmatched junction bases: 5. Germline CDR1 is SGHNT and CDR2 is YYREEE (reference sequence).

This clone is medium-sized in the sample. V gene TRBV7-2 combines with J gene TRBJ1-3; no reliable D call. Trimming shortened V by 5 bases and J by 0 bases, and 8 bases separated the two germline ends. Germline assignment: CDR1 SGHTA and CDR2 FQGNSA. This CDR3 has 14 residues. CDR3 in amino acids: CASSVWNSGNTIYF. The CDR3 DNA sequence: TGTGCCAGCAGCGTCTGGAACTCTGGAAACACCATATATTTT.

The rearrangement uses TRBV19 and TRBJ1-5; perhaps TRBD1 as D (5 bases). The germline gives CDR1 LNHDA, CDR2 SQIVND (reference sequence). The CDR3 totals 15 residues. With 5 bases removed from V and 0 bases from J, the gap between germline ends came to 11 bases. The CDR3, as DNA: TGTGCCAGTAGTCCGGGACTCGATAGCAATCAGCCCCAGCATTTT. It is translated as CASSPGLDSNQPQHF.

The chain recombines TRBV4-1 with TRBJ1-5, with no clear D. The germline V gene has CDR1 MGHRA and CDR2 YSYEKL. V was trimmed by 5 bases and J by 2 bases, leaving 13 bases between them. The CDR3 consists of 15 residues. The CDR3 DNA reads TGCGCCAGCAGCACAGCCCCTCGGGGCAATCAGCCCCAGCATTTT. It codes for CASSTAPRGNQPQHF.

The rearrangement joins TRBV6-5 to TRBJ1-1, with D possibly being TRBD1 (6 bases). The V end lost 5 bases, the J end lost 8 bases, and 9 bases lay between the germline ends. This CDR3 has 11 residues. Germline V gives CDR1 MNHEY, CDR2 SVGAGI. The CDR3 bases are TGTGCCAGCAGTCCCGGGACAGAAGCTTTCTTT. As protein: CASSPGTEAFF.

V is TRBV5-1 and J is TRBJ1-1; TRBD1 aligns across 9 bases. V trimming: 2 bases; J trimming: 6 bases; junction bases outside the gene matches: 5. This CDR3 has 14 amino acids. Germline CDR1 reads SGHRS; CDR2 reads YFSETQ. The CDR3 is CASSFTGGGSEAFF. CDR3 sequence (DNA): TGCGCCAGCAGCTTCACAGGGGGCGGGTCTGAAGCTTTCTTT.

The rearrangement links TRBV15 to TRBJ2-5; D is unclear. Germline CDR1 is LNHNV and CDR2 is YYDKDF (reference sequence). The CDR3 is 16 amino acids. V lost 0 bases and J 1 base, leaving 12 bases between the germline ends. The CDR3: CATSRDNEDPQETQYF. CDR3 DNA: TGTGCCACCAGCAGAGATAACGAGGACCCCCAAGAGACCCAGTACTTC.

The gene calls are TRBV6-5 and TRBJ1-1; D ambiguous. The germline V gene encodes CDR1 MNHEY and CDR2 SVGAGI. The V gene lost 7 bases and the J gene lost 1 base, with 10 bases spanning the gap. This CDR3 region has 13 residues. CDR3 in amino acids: CASTSSWNTEAFF. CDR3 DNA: TGTGCCAGCACCTCCTCTTGGAACACTGAAGCTTTCTTT.

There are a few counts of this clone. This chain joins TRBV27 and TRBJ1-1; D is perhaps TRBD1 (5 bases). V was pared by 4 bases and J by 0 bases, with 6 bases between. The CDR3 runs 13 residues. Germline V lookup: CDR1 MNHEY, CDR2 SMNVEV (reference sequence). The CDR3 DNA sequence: TGTGCCAGCAGTTCAGGGTTGAACACTGAAGCTTTCTTT. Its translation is CASSSGLNTEAFF.

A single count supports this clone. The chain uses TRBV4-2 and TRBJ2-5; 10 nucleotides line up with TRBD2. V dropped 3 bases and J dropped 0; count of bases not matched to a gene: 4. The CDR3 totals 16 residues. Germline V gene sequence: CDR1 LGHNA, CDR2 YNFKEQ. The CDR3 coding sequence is TGTGCCAGCAGCCAGTCCCTAGCGGGAGACCAAGAGACCCAGTACTTC. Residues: CASSQSLAGDQETQYF.

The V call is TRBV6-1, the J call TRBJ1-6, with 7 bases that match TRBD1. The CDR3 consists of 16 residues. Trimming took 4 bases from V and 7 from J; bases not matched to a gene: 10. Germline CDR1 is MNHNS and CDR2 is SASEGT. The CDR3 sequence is CASSALGWDRNSPLHF. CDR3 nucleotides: TGTGCCAGCAGTGCCCTGGGATGGGACAGAAATTCACCCCTCCACTTT.

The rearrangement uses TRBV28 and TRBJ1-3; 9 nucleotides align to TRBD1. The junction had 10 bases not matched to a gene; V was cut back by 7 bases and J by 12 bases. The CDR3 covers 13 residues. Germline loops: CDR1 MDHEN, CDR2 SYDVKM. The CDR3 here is CASNPGQGSGIYF. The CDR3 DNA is TGTGCCAGCAATCCGGGACAGGGTAGTGGCATATATTTT.

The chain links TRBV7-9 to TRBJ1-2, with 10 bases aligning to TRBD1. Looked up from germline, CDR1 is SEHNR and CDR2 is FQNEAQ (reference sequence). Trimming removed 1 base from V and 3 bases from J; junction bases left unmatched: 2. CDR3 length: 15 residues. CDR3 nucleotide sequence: TGTGCCAGCAGCTTAGGGGACAGGGGTGACTATGGCTACACCTTC. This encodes CASSLGDRGDYGYTF.

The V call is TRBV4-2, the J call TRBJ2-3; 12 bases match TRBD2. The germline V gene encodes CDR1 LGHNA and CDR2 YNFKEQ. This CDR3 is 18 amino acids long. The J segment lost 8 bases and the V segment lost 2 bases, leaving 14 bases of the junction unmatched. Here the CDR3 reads CASSQHTSGGYQPVTQYF. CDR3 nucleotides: TGTGCCAGCAGCCAACATACTAGCGGGGGGTACCAACCGGTTACGCAGTATTTT.

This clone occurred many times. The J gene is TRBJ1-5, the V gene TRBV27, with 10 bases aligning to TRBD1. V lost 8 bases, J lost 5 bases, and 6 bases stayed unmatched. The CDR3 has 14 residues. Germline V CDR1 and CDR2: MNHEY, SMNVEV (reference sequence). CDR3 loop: CASGQGDLYQPQHF. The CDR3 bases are TGTGCCAGCGGACAGGGGGACCTGTATCAGCCCCAGCATTTT.

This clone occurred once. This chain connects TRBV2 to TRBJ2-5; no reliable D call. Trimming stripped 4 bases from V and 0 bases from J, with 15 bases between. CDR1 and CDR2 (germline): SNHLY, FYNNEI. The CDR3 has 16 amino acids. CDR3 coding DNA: TGTGCCAGCAGTGGACCGGACCACTTGTACCAAGAGACCCAGTACTTC. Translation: CASSGPDHLYQETQYF. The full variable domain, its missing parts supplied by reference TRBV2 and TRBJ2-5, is EPEVTQTPSHQVTQMGQEVILRCVPISNHLYFYWYRQILGQKVEFLVSFYNNEISEKSEIFDDQFSVERPDGSNFTLKIRSTKLEDSAMYFCASSGPDHLYQETQYFGPGTRLLVL.

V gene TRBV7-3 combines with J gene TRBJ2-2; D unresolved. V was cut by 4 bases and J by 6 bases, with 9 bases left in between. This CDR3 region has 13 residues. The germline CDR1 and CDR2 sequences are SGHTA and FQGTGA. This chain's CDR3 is CASSSPPAGELFF. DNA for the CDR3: TGTGCCAGCAGCTCCCCGCCGGCCGGGGAGCTGTTTTTT.

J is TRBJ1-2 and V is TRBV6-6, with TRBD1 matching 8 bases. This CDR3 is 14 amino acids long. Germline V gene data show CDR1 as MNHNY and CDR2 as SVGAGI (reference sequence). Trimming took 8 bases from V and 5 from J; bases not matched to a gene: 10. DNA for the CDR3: TGTGCCAGCGGACAGGGAAGCGCTCTATATGGCTACACCTTC. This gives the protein CASGQGSALYGYTF.

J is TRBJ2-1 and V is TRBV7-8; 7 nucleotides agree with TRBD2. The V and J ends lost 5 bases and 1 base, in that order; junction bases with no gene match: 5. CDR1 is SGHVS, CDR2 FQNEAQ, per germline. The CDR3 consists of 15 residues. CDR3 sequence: CASSLLAASYNEQFF. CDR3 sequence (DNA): TGTGCCAGCAGCCTGCTAGCGGCATCCTACAATGAGCAGTTCTTC.

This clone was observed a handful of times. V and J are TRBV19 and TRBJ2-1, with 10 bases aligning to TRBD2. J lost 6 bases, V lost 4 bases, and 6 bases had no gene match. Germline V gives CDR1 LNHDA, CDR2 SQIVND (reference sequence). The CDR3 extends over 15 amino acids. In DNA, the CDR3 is TGTGCCAGTAGTACCCGACTAGCGGGCTTCAATGAGCAGTTCTTC. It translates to CASSTRLAGFNEQFF.

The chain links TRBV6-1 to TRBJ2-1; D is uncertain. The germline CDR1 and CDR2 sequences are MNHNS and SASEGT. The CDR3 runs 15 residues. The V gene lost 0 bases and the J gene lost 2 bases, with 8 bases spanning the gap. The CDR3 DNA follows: TGTGCCAGCAGTGAAGCCAAACAGACCTACAATGAGCAGTTCTTC. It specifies CASSEAKQTYNEQFF.

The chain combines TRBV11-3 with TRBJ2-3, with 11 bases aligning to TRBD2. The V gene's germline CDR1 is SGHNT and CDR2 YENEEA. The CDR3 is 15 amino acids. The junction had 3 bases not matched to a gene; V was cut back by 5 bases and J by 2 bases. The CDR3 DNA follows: TGTGCCAGCAGCCAGACTAGCGGGGTCACAGATACGCAGTATTTT. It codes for CASSQTSGVTDTQYF.

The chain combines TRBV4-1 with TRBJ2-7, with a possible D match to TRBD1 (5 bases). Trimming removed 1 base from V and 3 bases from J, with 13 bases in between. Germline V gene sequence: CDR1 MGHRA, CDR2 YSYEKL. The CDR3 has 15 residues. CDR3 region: CASSQVRDLRYEQYF. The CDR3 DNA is TGCGCCAGCAGCCAAGTCAGGGATCTTCGCTACGAGCAGTACTTC.

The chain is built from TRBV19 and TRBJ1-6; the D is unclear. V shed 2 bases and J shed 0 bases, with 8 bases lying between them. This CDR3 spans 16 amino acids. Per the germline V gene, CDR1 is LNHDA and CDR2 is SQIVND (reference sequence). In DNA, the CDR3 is TGTGCCAGTAGTATAAGTGGGAGCTCCTATAATTCACCCCTCCACTTT. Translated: CASSISGSSYNSPLHF.

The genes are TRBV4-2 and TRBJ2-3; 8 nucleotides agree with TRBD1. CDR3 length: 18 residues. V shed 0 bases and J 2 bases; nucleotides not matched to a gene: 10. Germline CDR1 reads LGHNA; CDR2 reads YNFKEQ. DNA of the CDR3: TGTGCCAGCAGCCAAGATTCCGTGACAGGGGACCTCACAGATACGCAGTATTTT. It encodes CASSQDSVTGDLTDTQYF.

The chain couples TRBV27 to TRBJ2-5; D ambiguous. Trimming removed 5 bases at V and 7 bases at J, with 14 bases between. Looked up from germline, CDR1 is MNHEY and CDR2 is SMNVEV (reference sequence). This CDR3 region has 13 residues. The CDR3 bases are TGTGCCAGCAGTCGAGGCCCTTCGGGGACCCAGTACTTC. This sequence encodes CASSRGPSGTQYF.

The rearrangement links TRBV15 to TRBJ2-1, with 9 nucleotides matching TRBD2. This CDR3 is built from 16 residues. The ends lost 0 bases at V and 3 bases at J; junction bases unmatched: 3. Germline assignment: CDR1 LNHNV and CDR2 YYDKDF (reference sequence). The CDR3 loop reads CATSRESGGFYNEQFF. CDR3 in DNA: TGTGCCACCAGCAGAGAAAGCGGGGGGTTCTACAATGAGCAGTTCTTC.